One sample yielded the 3 T cell receptor beta chains listed below, sequenced in a study of blood T cell repertoires in COVID-19. Assay: immunoSEQ multiplex PCR; the TCRdb copy retains only in-frame clones and omits some. The repertoire includes 220,000 or so clones, more than 80% of them detected once, and about 0.95% sits in the top ten. Input material: PBMCs or T cells enriched from blood (not recorded which). The receptors here all came from a man in his fifties or sixties who had been exposed to COVID-19.

The chain employs TRBV27 and TRBJ1-2; tentatively, D is TRBD1 (6 bases). Germline CDR1 is MNHEY and CDR2 is SMNVEV (reference sequence). V lost 3 bases, J lost 4 bases, and 9 bases lay in between. This CDR3 is 13 amino acids long. In DNA, the CDR3 is TGTGCCAGCAGTTTGGAGACAGGCTATGGCTACACCTTC. Translation gives CASSLETGYGYTF.

The rearrangement links TRBV28 to TRBJ2-7, with D tentatively TRBD2 (6 bases). This CDR3 spans 13 amino acids. The V gene's germline CDR1 is MDHEN and CDR2 SYDVKM. V dropped 6 bases and J dropped 6 bases, with 15 bases sitting between them. DNA of the CDR3: TGTGCCAGCAGCTCCCCGGGGGTTGTCGAGCAGTACGTC. Protein product: CASSSPGVVEQYV.

The CDR3 is CASSAVTQGAEGYTF. As DNA, the CDR3 is TGTGCCAGCAGCGCCGTCACACAGGGGGCGGAGGGCTACACCTTC. The gene calls are TRBV9 and TRBJ1-2; TRBD1 aligns across 9 bases. This CDR3 spans 15 amino acids. Unmatched junction bases numbered 11, after V lost 3 bases and J lost 8 bases. CDR1 is SGDLS, CDR2 YYNGEE, per germline.